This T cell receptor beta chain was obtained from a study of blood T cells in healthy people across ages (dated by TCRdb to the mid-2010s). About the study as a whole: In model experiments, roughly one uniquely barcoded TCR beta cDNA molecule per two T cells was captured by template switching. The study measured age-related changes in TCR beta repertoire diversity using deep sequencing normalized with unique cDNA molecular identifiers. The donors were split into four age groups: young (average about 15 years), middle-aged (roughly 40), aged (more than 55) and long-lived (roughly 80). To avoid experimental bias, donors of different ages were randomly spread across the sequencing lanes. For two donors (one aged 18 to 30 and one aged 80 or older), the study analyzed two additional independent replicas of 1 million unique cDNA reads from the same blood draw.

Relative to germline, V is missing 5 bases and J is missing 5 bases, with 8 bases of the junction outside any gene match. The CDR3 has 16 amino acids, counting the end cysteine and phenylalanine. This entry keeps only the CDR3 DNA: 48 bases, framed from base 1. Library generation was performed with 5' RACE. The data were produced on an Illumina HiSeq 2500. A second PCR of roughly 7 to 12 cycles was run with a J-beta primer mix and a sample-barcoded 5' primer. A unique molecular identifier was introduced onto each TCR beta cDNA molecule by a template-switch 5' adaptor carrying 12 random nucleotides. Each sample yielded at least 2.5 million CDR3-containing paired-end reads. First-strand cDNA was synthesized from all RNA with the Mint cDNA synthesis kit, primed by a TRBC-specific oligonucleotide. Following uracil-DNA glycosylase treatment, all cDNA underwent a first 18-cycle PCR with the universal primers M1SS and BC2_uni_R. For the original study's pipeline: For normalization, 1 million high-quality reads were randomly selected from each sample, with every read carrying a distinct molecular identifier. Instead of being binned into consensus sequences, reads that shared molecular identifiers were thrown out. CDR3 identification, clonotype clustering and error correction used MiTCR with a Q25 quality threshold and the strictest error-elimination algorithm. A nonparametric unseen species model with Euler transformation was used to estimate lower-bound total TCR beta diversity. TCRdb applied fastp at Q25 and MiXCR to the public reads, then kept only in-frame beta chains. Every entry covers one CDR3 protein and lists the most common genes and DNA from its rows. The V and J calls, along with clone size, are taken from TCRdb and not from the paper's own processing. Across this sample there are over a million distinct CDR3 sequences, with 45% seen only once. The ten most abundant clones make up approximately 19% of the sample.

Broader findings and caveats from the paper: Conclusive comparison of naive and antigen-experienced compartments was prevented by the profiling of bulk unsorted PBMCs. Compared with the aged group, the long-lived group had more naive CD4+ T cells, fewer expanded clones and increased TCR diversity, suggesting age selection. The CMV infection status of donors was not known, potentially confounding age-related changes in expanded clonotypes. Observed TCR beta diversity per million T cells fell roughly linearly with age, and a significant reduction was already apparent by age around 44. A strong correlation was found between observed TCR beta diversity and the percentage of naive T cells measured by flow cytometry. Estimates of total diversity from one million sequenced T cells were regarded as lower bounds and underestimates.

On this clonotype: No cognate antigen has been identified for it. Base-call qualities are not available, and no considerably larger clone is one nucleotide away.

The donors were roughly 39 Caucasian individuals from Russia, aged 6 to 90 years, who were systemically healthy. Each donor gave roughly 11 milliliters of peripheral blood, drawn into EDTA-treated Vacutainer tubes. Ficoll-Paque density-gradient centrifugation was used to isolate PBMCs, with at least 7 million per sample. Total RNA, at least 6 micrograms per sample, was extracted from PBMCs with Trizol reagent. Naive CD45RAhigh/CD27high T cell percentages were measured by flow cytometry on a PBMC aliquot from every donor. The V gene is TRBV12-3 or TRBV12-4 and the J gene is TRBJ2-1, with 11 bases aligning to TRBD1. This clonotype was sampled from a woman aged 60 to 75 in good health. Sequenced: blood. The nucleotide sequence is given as TGTGCCAGCAGTCATCCGGGACAGGGGGTGAACAATGAGCAGTTCTTC. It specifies CASSHPGQGVNNEQFF.